This passage covers 15 T cell receptor beta chains from one sample sequenced in a study of T cell responses to AZD1222 COVID-19 vaccine. The table came from immunoSEQ multiplex PCR; TCRdb's copy has only in-frame clones and leaves some out. The data contain roughly 140,000 clones, roughly 88% of them singletons. The sequences come from peripheral blood, collected on day 0 of AZD1222 vaccination. Receptor source: an adult in good health.

The chain joins TRBV5-1 to TRBJ2-2, with D hard to call. The V and J ends lost 2 bases and 4 bases respectively, with 9 bases between them. Looked up from germline, CDR1 is SGHRS and CDR2 is YFSETQ. This CDR3 has 14 amino acids. The CDR3 DNA reads TGCGCCAGCAGCTTCCAGGTGGGCACCGGGGAGCTGTTTTTT. This gives the protein CASSFQVGTGELFF.

The chain joins TRBV18 to TRBJ2-5, with unresolved D. The V gene lost 9 bases and the J gene lost 4 bases, with 21 bases spanning the gap. Looked up from germline, CDR1 is KGHSH and CDR2 is LQKENI. CDR3 length equals 15 residues. CDR3 sequence reads: CASTDLSGRAETQYF. As DNA, the CDR3 is TGTGCCAGTACTGACCTCTCAGGCCGGGCAGAGACCCAGTACTTC.

The chain uses TRBV5-1 and TRBJ1-2, with TRBD1 matching 7 bases. The ends lost 1 base at V and 4 bases at J; junction bases unmatched: 16. Germline lookup yields CDR1 SGHRS and CDR2 YFSETQ. CDR3 length equals 18 residues. The CDR3 region is CASSLNDPGQKPIYGYTF. CDR3 coding DNA: TGCGCCAGCAGCTTGAATGACCCGGGACAGAAACCCATCTATGGCTACACCTTC.

The genes are TRBV5-5 and TRBJ2-2; D call uncertain. Per germline, CDR1 SGHKS and CDR2 YYEKEE (reference sequence). Trimming removed 0 bases at V and 1 base at J, with 10 bases between. This CDR3 contains 16 residues. Written as DNA, the CDR3 is TGTGCCAGCAGCTTGGGGACGGTCGTGAACACCGGGGAGCTGTTTTTT. Its translation is CASSLGTVVNTGELFF.

The V gene is TRBV5-4, the J gene TRBJ2-6; a possible D gene is TRBD1 (5 bases). The germline CDR1 and CDR2 sequences are SGHNT and YYREEE (reference sequence). V lost 4 bases to trimming and J lost 1 base, with 9 bases between them. The CDR3 spans 15 residues. CDR3 in DNA: TGTGCCAGCAGCCAGGGCCTTTCTGGGGCCAACGTCCTGACTTTC. This codes for CASSQGLSGANVLTF. The whole variable domain, filled in from reference TRBV5-4 and TRBJ2-6, reads ETGVTQSPTHLIKTRGQQVTLRCSSQSGHNTVSWYQQALGQGPQFIFQYYREEENGRGNFPPRFSGLQFPNYSSELNVNALELDDSALYLCASSQGLSGANVLTFGAGSRLTVL.

V is TRBV5-1 and J is TRBJ2-2; 9 bases match TRBD1. The CDR3 spans 16 residues. V dropped 4 bases and J dropped 5; count of bases not matched to a gene: 9. CDR1 is SGHRS, CDR2 YFSETQ, per germline. CDR3 nucleotides: TGCGCCAGCAGCGCGGCCTGGACAGGGGTAACCGGGGAGCTGTTTTTT. Protein: CASSAAWTGVTGELFF.

The chain uses TRBV6-5 and TRBJ2-3; 8 bases line up with TRBD2. The CDR3 runs to 15 residues. CDR1 is MNHEY, CDR2 SVGAGI, per germline. J lost 9 bases, V lost 5 bases, and 13 bases had no gene match. The CDR3, as DNA: TGTGCCAGCAGTCCCCGGGGGGCGGGGGGACTCACGCAGTATTTT. Translated: CASSPRGAGGLTQYF.

The chain carries TRBV6-5 and TRBJ2-7, with 7 bases matching TRBD1. Trimming took 6 bases from V and 1 from J; bases not matched to a gene: 6. The germline V gene encodes CDR1 MNHEY and CDR2 SVGAGI. This CDR3 is 14 amino acids long. The CDR3 sequence is CASRWTGTSYEQYF. The CDR3 DNA follows: TGTGCCAGCAGATGGACAGGAACTTCCTACGAGCAGTACTTC.

V usage is TRBV9 and J usage is TRBJ2-1, with 13 bases identical to TRBD2. The germline CDR1 and CDR2 sequences are SGDLS and YYNGEE. The CDR3 is made up of 17 amino acids. Trimming removed 2 bases from V and 9 bases from J; junction bases left unmatched: 11. CDR3 region: CASSVTGLAGSAGEQFF. The CDR3 DNA reads as TGTGCCAGCAGCGTTACGGGACTAGCGGGGAGTGCGGGTGAGCAGTTCTTC. Together with reference TRBV9 and TRBJ2-1, the CDR3 gives the full variable domain: DSGVTQTPKHLITATGQRVTLRCSPRSGDLSVYWYQQSLDQGLQFLIQYYNGEERAKGNILERFSAQQFPDLHSELNLSSLELGDSALYFCASSVTGLAGSAGEQFFGPGTRLTVL.

The J gene is TRBJ1-1, the V gene TRBV7-2, with D maybe TRBD1 (6 bases). The CDR3 consists of 14 residues. Trimming took off 5 bases at V and 9 bases at J, with 19 bases between the two ends. Germline CDR1 and CDR2: SGHTA and FQGNSA. The CDR3 DNA reads as TGTGCCAGCAGCGGCTCCGGGACATTTTACCAAGCTTTCTTT. Translation gives CASSGSGTFYQAFF.

This clone was picked up one time. V is TRBV11-3 and J is TRBJ2-7; 7 nucleotides line up with TRBD2. Trimming took 8 bases from V and 3 from J; bases not matched to a gene: 10. The length of the CDR3 is 14 residues. Germline assignment: CDR1 SGHNT and CDR2 YENEEA. CDR3 in amino acids: CASSPGLQNYEQYF. The CDR3 DNA sequence: TGTGCCAGCTCCCCGGGACTACAAAACTACGAGCAGTACTTC.

The chain is built from TRBV28 and TRBJ1-2; D gene ambiguous. The ends were cut back, 4 bases at V and 4 bases at J, with 7 bases in the middle. The CDR3 runs 12 residues. Germline V gene lookup returns CDR1 MDHEN and CDR2 SYDVKM. The CDR3 DNA reads TGTGCCAGCAGTTCTGGGCCCTATGGCTACACCTTC. Translation: CASSSGPYGYTF.

This chain joins TRBV3-1 (or the pseudogene TRBV3-2) and TRBJ1-5; the D is unclear. This CDR3 is 15 amino acids long. Germline assignment: CDR1 LGHDT and CDR2 YNNKEL (reference sequence). Trimming took off 4 bases at V and 4 bases at J, with 14 bases between the two ends. The CDR3 DNA follows: TGTGCCAGCAGCCCCCGTCTCGCTAGGAATCAGCCCCAGCATTTT. It specifies CASSPRLARNQPQHF.

V is TRBV6-5 and J is TRBJ2-1; no definite D call. This CDR3 is 15 amino acids long. Looked up from germline, CDR1 is MNHEY and CDR2 is SVGAGI. Between the trimmed V and J ends, which lost 6 bases and 5 bases, there was a span of 17 bases. Written as DNA, the CDR3 is TGTGCCAGCAGACTGCTTTTGAGATCCGACAATGAGCAGTTCTTC. Amino acids: CASRLLLRSDNEQFF.

Regarding this clone: Its ends do not fully match the called genes, so a read error is possible. The chain recombines TRBV28 with TRBJ2-7, with 8 bases that match TRBD1. Germline V gives CDR1 MDHEN, CDR2 SYDVKM. The CDR3 consists of 15 residues. CDR3 nucleotide sequence: TGTGCCAGCAGTCCTGGGGACAGGCTAAGGCCCCGCTGTACCTTC. Translation gives CASSPGDRLRPRCTF.